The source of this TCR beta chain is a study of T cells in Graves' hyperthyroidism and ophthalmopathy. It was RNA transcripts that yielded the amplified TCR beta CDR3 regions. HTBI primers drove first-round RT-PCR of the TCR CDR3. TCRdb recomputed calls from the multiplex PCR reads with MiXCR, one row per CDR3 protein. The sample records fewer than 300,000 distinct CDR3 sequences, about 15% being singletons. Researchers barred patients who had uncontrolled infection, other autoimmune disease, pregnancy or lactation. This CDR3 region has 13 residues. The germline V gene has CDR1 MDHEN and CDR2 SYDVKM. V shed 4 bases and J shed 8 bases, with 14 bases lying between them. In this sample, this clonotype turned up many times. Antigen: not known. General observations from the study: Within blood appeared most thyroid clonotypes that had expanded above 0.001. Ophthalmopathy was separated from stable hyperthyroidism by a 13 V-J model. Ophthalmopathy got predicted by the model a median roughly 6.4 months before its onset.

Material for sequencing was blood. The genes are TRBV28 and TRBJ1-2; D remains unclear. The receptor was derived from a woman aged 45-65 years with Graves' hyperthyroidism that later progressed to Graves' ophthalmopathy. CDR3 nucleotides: TGTGCCAGCAGTTCAACCAATTTAGGGGGCTACACCTTC. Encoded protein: CASSSTNLGGYTF.